These 19 T cell receptor beta chains were sequenced from one sample in a study of PD-1 blockade in classical Hodgkin lymphoma. TCRdb keeps only in-frame clones here, not all; method: immunoSEQ multiplex PCR. The data hold under 25,000 clones, with around 80% observed a single time. Every patient experienced relapse after autologous stem cell transplantation, and brentuximab vedotin exposure varied. Sequences were derived from peripheral blood mononuclear cells (PBMCs), sampled before the second cycle of nivolumab. All receptors come from a human donor with classical Hodgkin lymphoma.

The chain has TRBV28 and TRBJ2-1; D tentatively fits TRBD1 or TRBD2 (5 bases each). Trimming removed 4 bases at V and 4 bases at J, with 26 bases between. Germline CDR1 is MDHEN and CDR2 is SYDVKM. The CDR3 spans 19 residues. The CDR3 nucleotides read TGTGCCAGCAGTTGGGTGTGGGACCCAGACCGACAGTTTTACAATGAGCAGTTCTTC. It yields the protein CASSWVWDPDRQFYNEQFF.

This clone was recorded once. The V call is TRBV6-1, the J call TRBJ2-3; 7 bases map to TRBD1. V lost 6 bases, J lost 6 bases, and 3 bases stayed unmatched. Germline V gene lookup returns CDR1 MNHNS and CDR2 SASEGT. The CDR3 contains 12 residues. The DNA of the CDR3 is TGTGCCAGCAGGGTGACAGGGGATACGCAGTATTTT. Its translation: CASRVTGDTQYF.

The chain combines TRBV27 with TRBJ2-7; 8 positions match TRBD2. V shed 0 bases, J shed 2 bases, and the junction held 3 bases outside the gene matches. This CDR3 is built from 15 residues. Germline V lookup: CDR1 MNHEY, CDR2 SMNVEV (reference sequence). CDR3 nucleotides: TGTGCCAGCAGTTTATCGTCGGGAGGGACCTACGAGCAGTACTTC. This translates into CASSLSSGGTYEQYF.

V usage is TRBV14 and J usage is TRBJ2-3; 7 bases map to TRBD1. The junction had 9 bases not matched to a gene; V was cut back by 5 bases and J by 4 bases. Germline lookup yields CDR1 SGHDN and CDR2 FVKESK. The CDR3 consists of 15 residues. The CDR3 reads CASSNPGQWADTQYF. CDR3 bases: TGTGCCAGCAGCAATCCGGGACAGTGGGCAGATACGCAGTATTTT.

This clone has more than one count but fewer than ten. V and J are TRBV27 and TRBJ1-1; 7 nucleotides line up with TRBD1. In germline, CDR1 is MNHEY, CDR2 SMNVEV (reference sequence). The junction had 10 bases not matched to a gene; V was cut back by 4 bases and J by 5 bases. The CDR3 has 15 residues. The CDR3 nucleotides are TGTGCCAGCAGTTACAACAGGGGAAAACGGACTGAAGCTTTCTTT. Amino acid sequence: CASSYNRGKRTEAFF.

In the case of this clone: Additional DNA sequences in this sample encode the identical CDR3. The chain combines TRBV19 with TRBJ2-3; D not resolved. The CDR3 is made up of 13 amino acids. Germline V gene sequence: CDR1 LNHDA, CDR2 SQIVND (reference sequence). The ends were cut back, 4 bases at V and 0 bases at J, with 5 bases in the middle. The CDR3 here is CASSTLSTDTQYF. The CDR3 region has the DNA TGTGCCAGTAGTACTTTGAGCACAGATACGCAGTATTTT.

This sequence joins TRBV6-5 and TRBJ2-7, with 7 bases aligning to TRBD1. This CDR3 contains 14 residues. The ends lost 6 bases at V and 0 bases at J; junction bases unmatched: 5. Germline CDR1 MNHEY, CDR2 SVGAGI. The DNA for the CDR3 is TGTGCCAGCAGAAGGGACAGAAACTCCTACGAGCAGTACTTC. Its protein product is CASRRDRNSYEQYF.

The chain uses TRBV2 and TRBJ1-5, with 8 bases matching TRBD1. Per germline, CDR1 SNHLY and CDR2 FYNNEI. This CDR3 is built from 14 residues. The J segment lost 7 bases and the V segment lost 6 bases, leaving 8 bases of the junction unmatched. The CDR3 sequence is CASRPNRGDQPQHF. In DNA, the CDR3 is TGTGCCAGCAGGCCTAACAGGGGGGACCAGCCCCAGCATTTT.

The J gene is TRBJ2-3, the V gene TRBV7-2, with D unclear. From germline, CDR1 is SGHTA and CDR2 FQGNSA. V was trimmed by 4 bases and J by 2 bases, leaving 7 bases between them. The CDR3 extends over 13 amino acids. DNA for the CDR3: TGTGCCAGCAGCTCCACGTTCACAGATACGCAGTATTTT. This sequence encodes CASSSTFTDTQYF.

The chain carries TRBV25-1 and TRBJ2-4; D is unclear. Germline CDR1 reads MGHDK; CDR2 reads SYGVNS. V was shortened by 4 bases and J by 3 bases, with 13 bases between the two germline ends. This CDR3 region has 15 residues. The CDR3 loop is CASSAGTVGKNIQYF. The CDR3 DNA reads as TGTGCCAGCAGTGCGGGTACAGTTGGCAAAAACATTCAGTACTTC.

The gene calls are TRBV6-1 and TRBJ2-1; TRBD2 agrees at 8 bases. V shed 6 bases and J 4 bases; nucleotides not matched to a gene: 2. Germline CDR1 MNHNS, CDR2 SASEGT. The CDR3 is made up of 13 amino acids. CDR3 nucleotide sequence: TGTGCCAGCAGGGCGGGAGGATACAATGAGCAGTTCTTC. Amino acids: CASRAGGYNEQFF.

This clone appeared once. The chain carries TRBV19 and TRBJ2-7; 9 positions agree with TRBD2. Germline V gives CDR1 LNHDA, CDR2 SQIVND (reference sequence). The V and J ends lost 3 bases and 4 bases, in that order; junction bases with no gene match: 4. This CDR3 has 14 residues. The CDR3 region has the DNA TGTGCCAGTAGTATCGGCGGGAGGGCGTACGAGCAGTACTTC. It translates to CASSIGGRAYEQYF.

The chain joins TRBV18 to TRBJ2-2, with a weak D call TRBD2 (5 bases). Germline V lookup: CDR1 KGHSH, CDR2 LQKENI. The V end was cut by 1 base, the J end by 7 bases, with 16 bases between. The CDR3 consists of 16 residues. Here the CDR3 reads CASSPRTGSLGGELFF. The CDR3 DNA sequence: TGTGCCAGCTCACCACGAACGGGATCCCTGGGCGGGGAGCTGTTTTTT.

This sequence joins TRBV5-5 and TRBJ2-2; D is unresolved. The CDR3 totals 13 residues. CDR1 is SGHKS, CDR2 YYEKEE, per germline (reference sequence). V lost 2 bases and J lost 6, with 8 bases in between. CDR3 DNA sequence: TGTGCCAGCAGCTTTATTTTTGCCGGGGAGCTGTTTTTT. Residues: CASSFIFAGELFF. Full variable domain (outside the CDR3, taken from reference TRBV5-5 and TRBJ2-2): DAGVTQSPTHLIKTRGQQVTLRCSPISGHKSVSWYQQVLGQGPQFIFQYYEKEERGRGNFPDRFSARQFPNYSSELNVNALLLGDSALYLCASSFIFAGELFFGEGSRLTVL.

The V and J genes are TRBV5-1 and TRBJ2-5, with 11 bases identical to TRBD2. The assigned J gene may be wrong: the sequence end matches TRBJ2-7 better. The germline V gene encodes CDR1 SGHRS and CDR2 YFSETQ. CDR3 length: 15 amino acids. The CDR3 DNA reads TGCGCCAGCAGCTTGGTTAGCGGGAGGGCCCACGAGCAGTACTTC. Translated, it gives CASSLVSGRAHEQYF.

The rearrangement links TRBV18 to TRBJ2-1, with 8 bases lining up with TRBD2. The V and J ends lost 5 bases and 10 bases, in that order; junction bases with no gene match: 4. Germline loops: CDR1 KGHSH, CDR2 LQKENI. The CDR3 consists of 12 residues. The CDR3 here is CASSAAGVEQFF. The CDR3, as DNA: TGTGCCAGCTCAGCAGCGGGAGTAGAGCAGTTCTTC.

As concerns this clone: Mismatch with germline at one junction end may stem from a read error. The chain uses TRBV29-1 and TRBJ2-7; 9 bases line up with TRBD1. Germline CDR1 reads SQVTM; CDR2 reads ANQGSEA. This CDR3 region has 13 residues. The CDR3 loop reads CSALDRGSFEQYF. The CDR3 DNA is TGCAGCGCGTTAGACAGGGGGTCCTTCGAGCAGTACTTC.

This clone occurred once. The genes are TRBV10-3 and TRBJ2-5; 9 bases are shared with TRBD2. Per germline, CDR1 ENHRY and CDR2 SYGVKD. V lost 6 bases, J lost 0 bases, and 5 bases stayed unmatched. The CDR3 has 15 residues. CDR3 sequence: CAIRSGRTYQETQYF. The CDR3 DNA reads TGTGCCATCAGAAGCGGGAGGACGTACCAAGAGACCCAGTACTTC.

The chain uses TRBV19 and TRBJ2-2, with 10 bases aligning to TRBD2. Germline CDR1 and CDR2: LNHDA and SQIVND (reference sequence). After removal of 5 bases from V and 0 bases from J, the junction contained 9 bases not matched to a gene. The CDR3 loop spans 18 amino acids. Here the CDR3 DNA reads TGTGCCAGTAGTCCGCGGACTAGCGGATACGCGAACACCGGGGAGCTGTTTTTT. It yields the protein CASSPRTSGYANTGELFF. Using reference TRBV19 and TRBJ2-2 for the parts outside the CDR3, the full variable domain is DGGITQSPKYLFRKEGQNVTLSCEQNLNHDAMYWYRQDPGQGLRLIYYSQIVNDFQKGDIAEGYSVSREKKESFPLTVTSAQKNPTAFYLCASSPRTSGYANTGELFFGEGSRLTVL.